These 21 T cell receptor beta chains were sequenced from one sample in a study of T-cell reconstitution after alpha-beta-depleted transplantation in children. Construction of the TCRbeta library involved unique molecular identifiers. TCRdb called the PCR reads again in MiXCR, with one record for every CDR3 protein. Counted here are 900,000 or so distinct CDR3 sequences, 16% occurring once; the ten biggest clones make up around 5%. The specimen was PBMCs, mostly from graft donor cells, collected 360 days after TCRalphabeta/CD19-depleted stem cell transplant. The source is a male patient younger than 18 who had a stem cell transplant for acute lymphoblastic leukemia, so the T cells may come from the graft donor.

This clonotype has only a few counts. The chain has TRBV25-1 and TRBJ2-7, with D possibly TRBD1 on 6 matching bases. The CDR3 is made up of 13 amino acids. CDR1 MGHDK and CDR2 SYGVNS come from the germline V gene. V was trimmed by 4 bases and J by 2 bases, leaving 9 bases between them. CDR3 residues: CASSVGHTYEQYF. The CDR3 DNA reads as TGTGCCAGCAGTGTGGGACACACCTACGAGCAGTACTTC.

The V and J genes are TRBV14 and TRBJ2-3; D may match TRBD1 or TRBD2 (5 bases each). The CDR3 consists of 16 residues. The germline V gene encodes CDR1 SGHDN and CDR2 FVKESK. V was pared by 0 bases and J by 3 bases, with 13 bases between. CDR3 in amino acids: CASSQDGGWRTDTQYF. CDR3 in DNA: TGTGCCAGCAGCCAAGATGGGGGATGGAGGACAGATACGCAGTATTTT. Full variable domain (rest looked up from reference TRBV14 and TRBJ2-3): EAGVTQFPSHSVIEKGQTVTLRCDPISGHDNLYWYRRVMGKEIKFLLHFVKESKQDESGMPNNRFLAERTGGTYSTLKVQPAELEDSGVYFCASSQDGGWRTDTQYFGPGTRLTVL.

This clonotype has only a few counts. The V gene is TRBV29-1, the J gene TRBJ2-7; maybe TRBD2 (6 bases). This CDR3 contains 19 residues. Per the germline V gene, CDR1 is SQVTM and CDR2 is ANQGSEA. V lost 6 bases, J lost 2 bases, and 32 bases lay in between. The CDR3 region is CSVRTEHSVLAGAPYEQYF. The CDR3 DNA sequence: TGCAGCGTCAGGACGGAGCACAGCGTACTAGCCGGGGCACCCTACGAGCAGTACTTC.

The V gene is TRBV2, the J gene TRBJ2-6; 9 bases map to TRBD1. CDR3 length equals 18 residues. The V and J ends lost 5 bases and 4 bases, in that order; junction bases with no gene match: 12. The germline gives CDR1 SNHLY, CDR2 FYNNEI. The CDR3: CASSTGTGLTAGANVLTF. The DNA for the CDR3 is TGTGCCAGCAGTACCGGGACAGGGCTAACGGCGGGGGCCAACGTCCTGACTTTC.

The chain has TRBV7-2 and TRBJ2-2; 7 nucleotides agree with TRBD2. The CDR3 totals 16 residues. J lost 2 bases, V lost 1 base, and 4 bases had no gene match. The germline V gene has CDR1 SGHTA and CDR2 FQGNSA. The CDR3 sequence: CASSLEGTINTGELFF. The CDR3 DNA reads TGTGCCAGCAGCTTAGAAGGGACTATCAACACCGGGGAGCTGTTTTTT. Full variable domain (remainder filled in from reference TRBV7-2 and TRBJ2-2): GAGVSQSPSNKVTEKGKDVELRCDPISGHTALYWYRQSLGQGLEFLIYFQGNSAPDKSGLPSDRFSAERTGGSVSTLTIQRTQQEDSAVYLCASSLEGTINTGELFFGEGSRLTVL.

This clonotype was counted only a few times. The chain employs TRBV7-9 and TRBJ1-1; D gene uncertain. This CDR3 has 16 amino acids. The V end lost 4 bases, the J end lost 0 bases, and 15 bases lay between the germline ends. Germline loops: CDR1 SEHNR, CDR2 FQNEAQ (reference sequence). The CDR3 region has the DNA TGTGCCAGCAGCTCCCCTAAGAGTCAAATGAACACTGAAGCTTTCTTT. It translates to CASSSPKSQMNTEAFF.

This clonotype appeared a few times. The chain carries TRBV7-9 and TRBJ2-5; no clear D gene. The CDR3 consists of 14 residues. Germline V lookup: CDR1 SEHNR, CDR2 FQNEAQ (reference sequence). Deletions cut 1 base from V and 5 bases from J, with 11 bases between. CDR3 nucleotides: TGTGCCAGCAGCTTAGTGGTGGGCTGGGAGACCCAGTACTTC. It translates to CASSLVVGWETQYF. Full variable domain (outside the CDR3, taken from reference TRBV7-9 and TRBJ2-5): DTGVSQNPRHKITKRGQNVTFRCDPISEHNRLYWYRQTLGQGPEFLTYFQNEAQLEKSRLLSDRFSAERPKGSFSTLEIQRTEQGDSAMYLCASSLVVGWETQYFGPGTRLLVL.

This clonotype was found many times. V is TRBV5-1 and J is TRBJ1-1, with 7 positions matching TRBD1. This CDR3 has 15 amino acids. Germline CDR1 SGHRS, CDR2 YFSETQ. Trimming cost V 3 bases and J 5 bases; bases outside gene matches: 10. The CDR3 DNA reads TGCGCCAGCAGCTCAGGGGGGGAGGGAAGGACTGAAGCTTTCTTT. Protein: CASSSGGEGRTEAFF.

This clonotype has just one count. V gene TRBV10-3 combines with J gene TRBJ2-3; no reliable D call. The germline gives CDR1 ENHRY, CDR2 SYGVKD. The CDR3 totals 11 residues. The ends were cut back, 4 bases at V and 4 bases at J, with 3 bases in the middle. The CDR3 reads CAISVADTQYF. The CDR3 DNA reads TGTGCCATCAGTGTGGCAGATACGCAGTATTTT.

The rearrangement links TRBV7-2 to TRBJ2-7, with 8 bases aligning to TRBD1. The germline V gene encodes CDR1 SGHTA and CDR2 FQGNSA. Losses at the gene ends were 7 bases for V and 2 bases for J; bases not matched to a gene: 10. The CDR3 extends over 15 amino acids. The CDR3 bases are TGTGCCAGCAACCCTGAGAGGACAGGGCCCTACGAGCAGTACTTC. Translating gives CASNPERTGPYEQYF.

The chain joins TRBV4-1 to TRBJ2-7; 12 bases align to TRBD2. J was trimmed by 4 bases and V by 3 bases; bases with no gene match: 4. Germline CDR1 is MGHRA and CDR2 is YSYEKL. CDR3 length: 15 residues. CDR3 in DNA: TGCGCCAGCAGCCAGTTGACTAGCGGGAGTTACGAGCAGTACTTC. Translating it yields CASSQLTSGSYEQYF.

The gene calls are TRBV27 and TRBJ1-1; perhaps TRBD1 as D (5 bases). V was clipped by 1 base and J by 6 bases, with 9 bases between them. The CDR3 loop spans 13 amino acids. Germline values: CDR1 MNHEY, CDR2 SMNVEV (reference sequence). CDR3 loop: CASSLFGGSEAFF. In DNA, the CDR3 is TGTGCCAGCAGTTTATTTGGGGGTTCTGAAGCTTTCTTT.

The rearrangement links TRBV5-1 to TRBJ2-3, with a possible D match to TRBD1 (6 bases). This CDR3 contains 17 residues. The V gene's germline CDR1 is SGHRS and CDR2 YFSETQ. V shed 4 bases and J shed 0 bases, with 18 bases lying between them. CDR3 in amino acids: CASSPSRQVASTDTQYF. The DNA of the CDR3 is TGCGCCAGCAGCCCTAGCCGACAGGTAGCTAGCACAGATACGCAGTATTTT.

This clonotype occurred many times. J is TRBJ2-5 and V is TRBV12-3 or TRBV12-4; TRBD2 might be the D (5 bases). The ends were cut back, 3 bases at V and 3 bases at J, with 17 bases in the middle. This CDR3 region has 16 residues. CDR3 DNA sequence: TGTGCCAGCAGTTTTTCCCCATGGCCGGGGAAAGAGACCCAGTACTTC. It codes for CASSFSPWPGKETQYF.

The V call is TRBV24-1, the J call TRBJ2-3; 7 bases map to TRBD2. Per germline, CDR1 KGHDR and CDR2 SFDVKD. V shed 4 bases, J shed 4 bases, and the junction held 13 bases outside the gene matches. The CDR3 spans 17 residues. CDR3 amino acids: CATSEPEGGNSPDTQYF. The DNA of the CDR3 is TGTGCCACCAGTGAGCCAGAGGGAGGGAACTCCCCAGATACGCAGTATTTT.

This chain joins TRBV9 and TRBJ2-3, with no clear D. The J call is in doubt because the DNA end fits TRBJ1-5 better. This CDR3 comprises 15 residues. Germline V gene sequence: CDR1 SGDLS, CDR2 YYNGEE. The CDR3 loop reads CASSRWREFKDTQHF. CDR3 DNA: TGTGCCAGCAGCAGATGGCGGGAATTTAAAGATACGCAGCATTTT.

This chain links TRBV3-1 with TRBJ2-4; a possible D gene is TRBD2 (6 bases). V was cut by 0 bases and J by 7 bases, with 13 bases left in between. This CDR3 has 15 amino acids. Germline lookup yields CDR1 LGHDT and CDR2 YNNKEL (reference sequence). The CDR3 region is CASSQEVRLVNIQYF. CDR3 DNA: TGTGCCAGCAGCCAAGAAGTCAGACTAGTGAACATTCAGTACTTC. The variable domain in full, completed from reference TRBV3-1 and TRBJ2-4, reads DTAVSQTPKYLVTQMGNDKSIKCEQNLGHDTMYWYKQDSKKFLKIMFSYNNKELIINETVPNRFSPKSPDKAHLNLHINSLELGDSAVYFCASSQEVRLVNIQYFGAGTRLSVL.

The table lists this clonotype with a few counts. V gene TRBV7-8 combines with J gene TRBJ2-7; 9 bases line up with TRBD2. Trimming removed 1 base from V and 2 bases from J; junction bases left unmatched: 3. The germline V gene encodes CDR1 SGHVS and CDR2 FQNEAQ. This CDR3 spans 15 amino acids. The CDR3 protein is CASSLVSGSPYEQYF. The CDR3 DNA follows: TGTGCCAGCAGCTTAGTTAGCGGGAGTCCCTACGAGCAGTACTTC.

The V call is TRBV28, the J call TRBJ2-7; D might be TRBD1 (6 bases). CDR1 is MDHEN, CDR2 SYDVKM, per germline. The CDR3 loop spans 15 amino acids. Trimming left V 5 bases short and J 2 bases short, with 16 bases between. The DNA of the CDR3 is TGTGCCAGCAGTCTTTTGCGGACAGTGCCCTACGAGCAGTACTTC. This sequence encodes CASSLLRTVPYEQYF.

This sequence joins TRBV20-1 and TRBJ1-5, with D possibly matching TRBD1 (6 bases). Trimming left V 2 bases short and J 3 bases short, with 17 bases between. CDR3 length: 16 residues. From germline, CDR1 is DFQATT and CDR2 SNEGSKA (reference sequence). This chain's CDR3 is CSARYPTGMANQPQHF. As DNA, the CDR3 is TGCAGTGCTAGATACCCCACAGGGATGGCCAATCAGCCCCAGCATTTT.

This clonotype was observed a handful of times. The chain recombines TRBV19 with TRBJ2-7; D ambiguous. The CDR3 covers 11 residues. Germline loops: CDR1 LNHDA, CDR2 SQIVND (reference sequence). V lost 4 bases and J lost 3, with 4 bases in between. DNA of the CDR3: TGTGCCAGTAGTAACCGCTACGAGCAGTACTTC. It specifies CASSNRYEQYF.